One sample yielded the 30 T cell receptor beta chains listed below, sequenced in a study of T cell responses to AZD1222 COVID-19 vaccine. Sequenced by immunoSEQ multiplex PCR; TCRdb stores in-frame clones only, minus some. The sample yields tens of thousands of clones, roughly 85% seen once. Source: peripheral blood, taken on day 0 of AZD1222 vaccination. The receptors were gathered from an adult in good health.

The V and J genes are TRBV9 and TRBJ1-3; tentative D call: TRBD1 (5 bases). The germline V gene encodes CDR1 SGDLS and CDR2 YYNGEE. CDR3 length equals 16 residues. V gave up 4 bases and J gave up 0 bases, with 14 bases separating them. The CDR3 is CASSPEGLFSGNTIYF. CDR3 DNA sequence: TGTGCCAGCAGCCCGGAGGGACTTTTCTCTGGAAACACCATATATTTT.

This chain links TRBV4-3 with TRBJ1-1; the D gene is possibly TRBD1 (6 bases). Trimming removed 3 bases at V and 7 bases at J, with 15 bases between. Germline-derived CDR1 and CDR2 are LGHNA and YSLEER. The CDR3 has 14 residues. This CDR3 is CASSHPQGTGEAFF. The CDR3 bases are TGCGCCAGCAGCCACCCACAGGGTACCGGTGAAGCTTTCTTT.

The chain carries TRBV27 and TRBJ1-1; D ambiguous. This CDR3 has 15 residues. Germline V gives CDR1 MNHEY, CDR2 SMNVEV (reference sequence). V lost 3 bases and J lost 7, with 18 bases in between. CDR3 DNA: TGTGCCAGCAGTTTCCTAAGGGCTGGGGTCGGTGAAGCTTTCTTT. Translation gives CASSFLRAGVGEAFF.

This clone was seen a single time. The chain has TRBV19 and TRBJ2-3; D gene uncertain. Germline values: CDR1 LNHDA, CDR2 SQIVND (reference sequence). The CDR3 runs 15 residues. V gave up 3 bases and J gave up 4 bases, with 14 bases separating them. DNA for the CDR3: TGTGCCAGTAGTATCCCCGGCACTTCCCCAGATACGCAGTATTTT. It specifies CASSIPGTSPDTQYF.

V usage is TRBV12-3 or TRBV12-4 and J usage is TRBJ2-7; D ambiguous. The V and J ends lost 10 bases and 5 bases respectively, with 15 bases between them. The CDR3 is made up of 12 amino acids. The CDR3 here is CANPPLAHEQYF. The DNA for the CDR3 is TGTGCCAACCCCCCGTTAGCCCACGAGCAGTACTTC.

This chain's CDR3 is CASSSGLAKNIQYF. The CDR3, as DNA: TGCGCCAGCAGTTCAGGGTTAGCCAAAAACATTCAGTACTTC. The gene calls are TRBV5-1 and TRBJ2-4; D might be TRBD1 (5 bases). V was pared by 5 bases and J by 0 bases, with 9 bases between. This CDR3 has 14 amino acids. Germline values: CDR1 SGHRS, CDR2 YFSETQ.

The V gene is TRBV5-5, the J gene TRBJ2-7; 8 nucleotides line up with TRBD1. Trimming cost V 4 bases and J 3 bases; bases outside gene matches: 9. CDR3 length: 15 residues. The germline gives CDR1 SGHKS, CDR2 YYEKEE (reference sequence). CDR3 DNA: TGTGCCAGCAGCCTGGCCGGGACAGGACGCTACGAGCAGTACTTC. Its protein product is CASSLAGTGRYEQYF.

The rearrangement links TRBV4-3 to TRBJ1-2; D perhaps matches TRBD1 (5 bases). Germline V gene lookup returns CDR1 LGHNA and CDR2 YSLEER. V lost 0 bases to trimming and J lost 8 bases, with 19 bases between them. CDR3 length: 16 amino acids. The CDR3 loop reads CASSQDVRQGIEGYTF. The CDR3 DNA follows: TGCGCCAGCAGCCAAGATGTCCGGCAGGGAATTGAGGGCTACACCTTC.

V usage is TRBV6-1 and J usage is TRBJ1-2, with D uncertain. CDR3 length equals 16 residues. V dropped 6 bases and J dropped 1 base, with 18 bases sitting between them. The germline gives CDR1 MNHNS, CDR2 SASEGT. The CDR3 sequence is CASSETVPSVNYGYTF. Here the CDR3 DNA reads TGTGCCAGCAGCGAAACAGTTCCGTCTGTTAACTATGGCTACACCTTC.

The chain carries TRBV7-9 and TRBJ2-2; D may match TRBD1 or TRBD2 (5 bases each). In germline, CDR1 is SEHNR, CDR2 FQNEAQ (reference sequence). Trimming cost V 3 bases and J 3 bases, with 8 bases left between them. The CDR3 loop spans 14 amino acids. The CDR3 nucleotides are TGTGCCAGCAGCTTGGGACCTTACACCGGGGAGCTGTTTTTT. Residues: CASSLGPYTGELFF. The full variable domain, in which reference TRBV7-9 and TRBJ2-2 provide the parts outside the CDR3, is DTGVSQNPRHKITKRGQNVTFRCDPISEHNRLYWYRQTLGQGPEFLTYFQNEAQLEKSRLLSDRFSAERPKGSFSTLEIQRTEQGDSAMYLCASSLGPYTGELFFGEGSRLTVL.

This rearrangement joins TRBV30 to TRBJ1-6, with D unclear. The CDR3 has 13 residues. V lost 1 base and J lost 10, with 11 bases in between. Germline CDR1 and CDR2: GTSNPN and SVGIG (reference sequence). For the CDR3, the DNA is TGTGCCTGGAGTGATGGAGGGAGCTCACCCCTCCACTTT. This codes for CAWSDGGSSPLHF.

This clone appeared once. V gene TRBV9 combines with J gene TRBJ1-3, with D hard to call. The germline V gene has CDR1 SGDLS and CDR2 YYNGEE. Trimming cost V 1 base and J 0 bases, with 11 bases left between them. The CDR3 is 16 residues long. Here the CDR3 DNA reads TGTGCCAGCAGCGTAAGTGAGATACTCTCTGGAAACACCATATATTTT. Its translation: CASSVSEILSGNTIYF.

This clone was observed once. CDR3 coding DNA: TGTGCCAGCAGCTCGACTACGGCGGCAGATACGCAGTATTTT. Translating gives CASSSTTAADTQYF. The chain uses TRBV11-1 and TRBJ2-3, with D possibly matching TRBD2 (5 bases). Between the trimmed V and J ends, which lost 4 bases and 4 bases, there was a span of 12 bases. The CDR3 sequence is 14 residues long. Germline CDR1 reads SGHAT; CDR2 reads FQDESV (reference sequence).

This clone has just one count. Additional DNA sequences in this sample encode the identical CDR3. V usage is TRBV9 and J usage is TRBJ2-3; no definite D call. Between the trimmed V and J ends, which lost 0 bases and 3 bases, there was a span of 5 bases. The germline gives CDR1 SGDLS, CDR2 YYNGEE. There are 13 residues in the CDR3. This CDR3 reads CASSVGDTDTQYF. CDR3 bases: TGTGCCAGCAGCGTAGGAGATACAGATACGCAGTATTTT.

CDR3 sequence reads: CASSLGNRAHSGNTIYF. The CDR3 nucleotides read TGTGCCAGCAGCTTGGGGAACAGGGCCCACTCTGGAAACACCATATATTTT. J is TRBJ1-3 and V is TRBV5-6; maybe TRBD1 (6 bases). V was pared by 0 bases and J by 0 bases, with 13 bases between. Looked up from germline, CDR1 is SGHDT and CDR2 is YYEEEE. The CDR3 is made up of 17 amino acids.

The rearrangement joins TRBV14 to TRBJ1-1; D unclear. The CDR3 spans 15 residues. CDR1 is SGHDN and CDR2 is FVKESK in the germline V gene. The germline V and J ends were trimmed by 1 base and 0 bases, with 9 bases remaining between them. In DNA form, the CDR3 reads TGTGCCAGCAGCCAAGTTCTGGGATTGAACACTGAAGCTTTCTTT. Translating gives CASSQVLGLNTEAFF.

This chain links TRBV5-6 with TRBJ2-2, with D perhaps matching TRBD1 or TRBD2 (6 bases each). The V gene lost 2 bases and the J gene lost 10 bases, with 18 bases spanning the gap. From germline, CDR1 is SGHDT and CDR2 YYEEEE. The CDR3 extends over 15 amino acids. The CDR3 here is CASSLLGGTEKELFF. CDR3 DNA sequence: TGTGCCAGCAGCTTATTGGGGGGCACAGAGAAGGAGCTGTTTTTT.

The chain carries TRBV4-3 and TRBJ1-3; perhaps TRBD1 as D (5 bases). Trimming shortened V by 1 base and J by 0 bases, and 19 bases separated the two germline ends. Germline CDR1 reads LGHNA; CDR2 reads YSLEER. This CDR3 contains 19 residues. The CDR3 DNA is TGCGCCAGCAGCCAAGGGCCCCCCGGGACCCTCAACTCTGGAAACACCATATATTTT. Its translation is CASSQGPPGTLNSGNTIYF.

The chain has TRBV7-2 and TRBJ2-5; TRBD2 aligns across 10 bases. The germline V gene has CDR1 SGHTA and CDR2 FQGNSA. The CDR3 has 15 residues. After removal of 3 bases from V and 3 bases from J, the junction contained 4 bases not matched to a gene. CDR3 sequence reads: CASSFGLAGEETQYF. The CDR3 DNA is TGTGCCAGCAGCTTCGGGCTAGCGGGGGAAGAGACCCAGTACTTC.

The V call is TRBV7-2, the J call TRBJ1-2, with 8 bases that match TRBD1. Trimming cost V 5 bases and J 4 bases; bases outside gene matches: 9. The CDR3 has 15 amino acids. Germline V lookup: CDR1 SGHTA, CDR2 FQGNSA. CDR3 DNA: TGTGCCAGCAGCGCGCGGGGGGGACAGGCCTATGGCTACACCTTC. Translating it yields CASSARGGQAYGYTF.

Worth noting for this clone: At one end, the junction sequence differs from germline, possibly due to a read error. V gene TRBV5-1 combines with J gene TRBJ2-2, with 10 bases that match TRBD1. The V gene's germline CDR1 is SGHRS and CDR2 YFSETQ. This CDR3 has 12 residues. CDR3 nucleotides: TGCGCCAGCAGCTCCCAAGGGGGGACAGGGGCTTTT. Encoded protein: CASSSQGGTGAF.

This chain links TRBV19 with TRBJ2-3; D may match TRBD1 or TRBD2 (6 bases each). The length of the CDR3 is 14 residues. V was shortened by 7 bases and J by 4 bases, with 15 bases between the two germline ends. Germline V gene data show CDR1 as LNHDA and CDR2 as SQIVND (reference sequence). The CDR3 loop is CASMWGARADTQYF. The CDR3 nucleotides are TGTGCCAGTATGTGGGGGGCGAGGGCAGATACGCAGTATTTT.

The chain carries TRBV28 and TRBJ1-4, with D possibly being TRBD1 (5 bases). Germline-derived CDR1 and CDR2 are MDHEN and SYDVKM. This CDR3 comprises 15 residues. Deletions cut 8 bases from V and 9 bases from J, with 22 bases between. The CDR3 loop is CASLNSGTGSKKLFF. CDR3 coding DNA: TGTGCCAGCCTGAACTCCGGGACCGGGAGTAAAAAACTGTTTTTT.

V is TRBV19 and J is TRBJ2-1, with a weak D call TRBD1 (6 bases). Trimming stripped 5 bases from V and 6 bases from J, with 23 bases between. CDR3 length: 17 residues. The germline CDR1 and CDR2 sequences are LNHDA and SQIVND (reference sequence). CDR3: CASSVTPGTRLGNEQFF. Written as DNA, the CDR3 is TGTGCCAGTAGTGTTACGCCCGGGACAAGATTAGGCAATGAGCAGTTCTTC.

The chain carries TRBV11-2 and TRBJ1-4, with D hard to call. The CDR3 totals 14 residues. Germline lookup yields CDR1 SGHAT and CDR2 FQNNGV. Trimming cost V 7 bases and J 0 bases, with 9 bases left between them. CDR3 coding DNA: TGTGCCAGCACCCTCGGTGCAACTAATGAAAAACTGTTTTTT. This sequence encodes CASTLGATNEKLFF.

The rearrangement joins TRBV2 to TRBJ1-4, with 9 bases that match TRBD1. V lost 6 bases to trimming and J lost 0 bases; unmatched junction nucleotides: 5. Germline V gives CDR1 SNHLY, CDR2 FYNNEI. The CDR3 runs to 16 residues. Here the CDR3 reads CASRLDRGTTNEKLFF. CDR3 sequence (DNA): TGTGCCAGCAGATTGGACAGGGGCACAACTAATGAAAAACTGTTTTTT.

The CDR3 bases are TGTGCCAGCAGAGCGCCGGGGGCGAATTCACCCCTCCACTTT. It codes for CASRAPGANSPLHF. This rearrangement joins TRBV2 to TRBJ1-6; tentatively, D is TRBD1 (6 bases). Germline assignment: CDR1 SNHLY and CDR2 FYNNEI. This CDR3 contains 14 residues. V was clipped by 6 bases and J by 7 bases, with 13 bases between them.

The J gene is TRBJ2-2, the V gene TRBV9; 7 bases agree with TRBD1. CDR1 is SGDLS and CDR2 is YYNGEE in the germline V gene. The CDR3 loop spans 13 amino acids. Trimming cost V 6 bases and J 5 bases; bases outside gene matches: 4. CDR3 DNA sequence: TGTGCCAGCACGACAGGGTTAACCGGGGAGCTGTTTTTT. It encodes CASTTGLTGELFF.

The chain recombines TRBV6-2 or TRBV6-3 with TRBJ2-1; TRBD2 agrees at 8 bases. J gave up 3 bases and V 5 bases, and 6 bases lay outside the gene matches. CDR1 is MNHEY, CDR2 SVGEGT, per germline. The CDR3 is 15 residues long. The DNA for the CDR3 is TGTGCCAGCAGTGATGCGGGGGGTAACTACAATGAGCAGTTCTTC. The encoded protein is CASSDAGGNYNEQFF.

This clone was seen a single time. This CDR3 reads CASSLLQGKTQYF. Here the CDR3 DNA reads TGTGCCAGTAGTCTATTACAGGGGAAAACCCAGTACTTC. The J gene is TRBJ2-5, the V gene TRBV19, with 7 bases lining up with TRBD1. The CDR3 totals 13 residues. Germline CDR1 LNHDA, CDR2 SQIVND (reference sequence). The V segment lost 5 bases and the J segment 8 bases; nucleotides outside the gene matches: 8.